The 27 T cell receptor beta chains presented below share a single source sample, sequenced in a study of blood T cell repertoires in COVID-19. Generated by immunoSEQ multiplex PCR, the TCRdb table keeps only in-frame clones and is missing some. The repertoire holds 180,000 or so clones, over 80% seen once, with around 7% in the top ten. The sample comprised peripheral blood. The source is a woman aged 35 to 49 with COVID-19, enrolled during active disease.

Worth noting for this clone: Other DNA sequences in this specimen translate into the identical CDR3. This chain connects TRBV6-4 to TRBJ2-3; 10 bases fit TRBD2. J gave up 6 bases and V 5 bases, and 5 bases lay outside the gene matches. There are 14 residues in the CDR3. The germline gives CDR1 MRHNA, CDR2 SNTAGT. The CDR3 is CASSPAGGRDTQYF. As DNA, the CDR3 is TGTGCCAGCAGTCCAGCGGGGGGGCGGGATACGCAGTATTTT.

For the CDR3, the DNA is TGCGCCAGCAGCGAAACAGGGAGAGGCGAGCAGTACTTC. Translation: CASSETGRGEQYF. V gene TRBV4-1 combines with J gene TRBJ2-7; a possible D gene is TRBD1 (6 bases). V lost 5 bases to trimming and J lost 6 bases, with 14 bases between them. Germline CDR1 and CDR2: MGHRA and YSYEKL. The CDR3 consists of 13 residues.

The chain employs TRBV11-2 and TRBJ2-2; TRBD1 might be the D (5 bases). The V gene's germline CDR1 is SGHAT and CDR2 FQNNGV. Trimming left V 2 bases short and J 5 bases short, with 12 bases between. The CDR3 has 15 amino acids. CDR3 in amino acids: CASSLRAGRTGELFF. The DNA of the CDR3 is TGTGCCAGCAGCTTAAGGGCAGGGCGGACCGGGGAGCTGTTTTTT.

The table lists this clone with a count of one. The chain links TRBV18 to TRBJ2-1; 7 bases are shared with TRBD2. CDR1 is KGHSH and CDR2 is LQKENI in the germline V gene. The CDR3 covers 12 residues. With V trimmed by 2 bases and J by 8 bases, 0 bases remained unmatched. As DNA, the CDR3 is TGTGCCAGCTCACCAGCGGGGGATGAGCAGTTCTTC. It specifies CASSPAGDEQFF. Full variable domain (missing parts from reference TRBV18 and TRBJ2-1): NAGVMQNPRHLVRRRGQEARLRCSPMKGHSHVYWYRQLPEEGLKFMVYLQKENIIDESGMPKERFSAEFPKEGPSILRIQQVVRGDSAAYFCASSPAGDEQFFGPGTRLTVL.

This rearrangement joins TRBV10-2 to TRBJ1-1; 7 bases agree with TRBD1. Germline CDR1 is WSHSY and CDR2 is SAAADI. The J segment lost 5 bases and the V segment lost 2 bases, leaving 17 bases of the junction unmatched. The CDR3 length is 18 residues. In DNA, the CDR3 is TGCGCCAGCAGTGAGCCGAGGACTCAGACAGGGAGGCGGACTGAAGCTTTCTTT. Protein: CASSEPRTQTGRRTEAFF.

This chain uses TRBV15 with TRBJ1-2; unclear D gene. V shed 5 bases and J shed 6 bases, with 13 bases lying between them. Per germline, CDR1 LNHNV and CDR2 YYDKDF (reference sequence). The CDR3 extends over 13 amino acids. CDR3 residues: CATSVRGVDGYTF. The CDR3 nucleotides are TGTGCCACCAGCGTCCGGGGTGTGGATGGCTACACCTTC. Variable domain in full (rest from reference TRBV15 and TRBJ1-2): DAMVIQNPRYQVTQFGKPVTLSCSQTLNHNVMYWYQQKSSQAPKLLFHYYDKDFNNEADTPDNFQSRRPNTSFCFLDIRSPGLGDTAMYLCATSVRGVDGYTFGSGTRLTVV.

The V call is TRBV11-3, the J call TRBJ2-6; D ambiguous. Trimming shortened V by 0 bases and J by 0 bases, and 12 bases separated the two germline ends. The CDR3 totals 18 residues. Germline lookup yields CDR1 SGHNT and CDR2 YENEEA. CDR3 DNA: TGTGCCAGCAGCTTAGATCATTTGTCCAGCTCTGGGGCCAACGTCCTGACTTTC. This sequence encodes CASSLDHLSSSGANVLTF.

The chain is built from TRBV18 and TRBJ1-1; D is perhaps TRBD1 (6 bases). CDR3 length equals 16 residues. CDR1 is KGHSH, CDR2 LQKENI, per germline. V gave up 0 bases and J gave up 3 bases, with 14 bases separating them. The CDR3 bases are TGTGCCAGCTCACCACCGGCACAGGGTGGTTACACTGAAGCTTTCTTT. Translating gives CASSPPAQGGYTEAFF.

Here the CDR3 reads CASSRRGSSGGFQFF. CDR3 nucleotides: TGTGCCAGCAGCCGAAGGGGTTCTAGCGGGGGGTTCCAGTTCTTC. The rearrangement uses TRBV6-5 and TRBJ2-1, with 11 positions matching TRBD2. From germline, CDR1 is MNHEY and CDR2 SVGAGI. The CDR3 contains 15 residues. The junction had 14 bases not matched to a gene; V was cut back by 6 bases and J by 13 bases.

The rearrangement joins TRBV15 to TRBJ2-1; 12 bases map to TRBD2. The germline V gene has CDR1 LNHNV and CDR2 YYDKDF (reference sequence). The CDR3 consists of 16 residues. With 3 bases clipped from V and 5 bases from J, the junction kept 5 bases outside the gene matches. CDR3 sequence reads: CATSRGRTSGDNEQFF. The CDR3 DNA reads as TGTGCCACCAGCAGGGGACGGACTAGCGGGGACAATGAGCAGTTCTTC. Drawing the rest from reference TRBV15 and TRBJ2-1, the complete variable domain is DAMVIQNPRYQVTQFGKPVTLSCSQTLNHNVMYWYQQKSSQAPKLLFHYYDKDFNNEADTPDNFQSRRPNTSFCFLDIRSPGLGDTAMYLCATSRGRTSGDNEQFFGPGTRLTVL.

The rearrangement links TRBV18 to TRBJ2-5, with 9 bases lining up with TRBD1. The CDR3 has 14 residues. Germline values: CDR1 KGHSH, CDR2 LQKENI. After removal of 3 bases from V and 7 bases from J, the junction contained 6 bases not matched to a gene. DNA for the CDR3: TGTGCCAGCTCACCTTGGGACAGGGTGTCGACCCAGTACTTC. It encodes CASSPWDRVSTQYF.

A word on this clone: The sample has other DNA sequences that encode this CDR3 too. The chain couples TRBV6-5 to TRBJ1-2, with unresolved D. Germline assignment: CDR1 MNHEY and CDR2 SVGAGI. V was trimmed by 6 bases and J by 4 bases, leaving 6 bases between them. The length of the CDR3 is 11 residues. CDR3: CASSPGYGYTF. Written as DNA, the CDR3 is TGTGCCAGCAGCCCGGGCTATGGCTACACCTTC.

The chain combines TRBV12-5 with TRBJ2-7; 7 nucleotides agree with TRBD1. The V segment lost 1 base and the J segment 7 bases; nucleotides outside the gene matches: 4. This CDR3 is 13 amino acids long. The germline V gene has CDR1 LGHNT and CDR2 FRNRAP. CDR3 amino acids: CASGLGIQGEQYF. In nucleotides, the CDR3 is TGTGCTAGTGGTTTGGGTATACAGGGGGAGCAGTACTTC.

The chain links TRBV7-8 to TRBJ1-2, with 9 bases fitting TRBD1. The CDR3 runs 14 residues. Germline values: CDR1 SGHVS, CDR2 FQNEAQ. The junction had 8 bases not matched to a gene; V was cut back by 4 bases and J by 8 bases. CDR3 sequence reads: CASSSGTGTEGYTF. The CDR3 bases are TGTGCCAGCAGCTCCGGGACAGGGACGGAAGGCTACACCTTC.

The chain is built from TRBV24-1 and TRBJ1-1; D is possibly TRBD1 (5 bases). The V gene's germline CDR1 is KGHDR and CDR2 SFDVKD. Between the trimmed V and J ends, which lost 8 bases and 3 bases, there was a span of 9 bases. This CDR3 has 12 amino acids. The CDR3 sequence: CATTGVYTEAFF. CDR3 bases: TGTGCCACCACGGGGGTTTACACTGAAGCTTTCTTT.

Only a few counts were recorded for this clone. The chain recombines TRBV25-1 with TRBJ1-1; 8 positions match TRBD1. After removal of 5 bases from V and 4 bases from J, the junction contained 9 bases not matched to a gene. Germline lookup yields CDR1 MGHDK and CDR2 SYGVNS. The CDR3 runs 15 residues. The DNA of the CDR3 is TGTGCCAGCAGTCCGCAGACAGGGGTGGGCACTGAAGCTTTCTTT. It is translated as CASSPQTGVGTEAFF. Combining the CDR3 with reference TRBV25-1 and TRBJ1-1 gives the whole variable domain EADIYQTPRYLVIGTGKKITLECSQTMGHDKMYWYQQDPGMELHLIHYSYGVNSTEKGDLSSESTVSRIRTEHFPLTLESARPSHTSQYLCASSPQTGVGTEAFFGQGTRLTVV.

The rearrangement links TRBV24-1 to TRBJ2-5; TRBD1 matches 7 bases. CDR3 length: 15 residues. J gave up 5 bases and V 4 bases, and 9 bases lay outside the gene matches. CDR1 and CDR2 (germline): KGHDR, SFDVKD. The CDR3, as DNA: TGTGCCACCAGTGACACAGGGGTAAGGGGGGAGACCCAGTACTTC. Amino acid sequence: CATSDTGVRGETQYF.

The chain has TRBV5-1 and TRBJ2-5; D may be TRBD1 (5 bases). Per germline, CDR1 SGHRS and CDR2 YFSETQ. The CDR3 sequence is 14 residues long. V dropped 6 bases and J dropped 1 base, with 13 bases sitting between them. The CDR3 sequence is CASKRDSLQETQYF. CDR3 DNA: TGCGCCAGCAAGCGTGACAGCCTCCAAGAGACCCAGTACTTC.

The V call is TRBV5-1, the J call TRBJ2-1, with 8 bases identical to TRBD1. Per germline, CDR1 SGHRS and CDR2 YFSETQ. After removal of 0 bases from V and 4 bases from J, the junction contained 6 bases not matched to a gene. The CDR3 covers 16 residues. This chain's CDR3 is CASSLAAGGGYNEQFF. The CDR3 nucleotides read TGCGCCAGCAGCTTGGCTGCAGGGGGCGGATACAATGAGCAGTTCTTC.

The chain joins TRBV7-3 to TRBJ2-5, with 7 bases matching TRBD1. This CDR3 has 14 residues. Trimming took 5 bases from V and 2 from J; bases not matched to a gene: 5. The germline gives CDR1 SGHTA, CDR2 FQGTGA. The chain's CDR3 is CASSPDRWQETQYF. The CDR3 bases are TGTGCCAGCAGCCCGGACAGGTGGCAAGAGACCCAGTACTTC.

The V gene is TRBV9, the J gene TRBJ2-2; TRBD2 might be the D (7 bases). The CDR3 is 18 amino acids. CDR1 and CDR2 from the germline V gene are SGDLS and YYNGEE. V gave up 0 bases and J gave up 4 bases, with 19 bases separating them. As DNA, the CDR3 is TGTGCCAGCAGCGTAGCAGCGGGATGGGGGGCCAGCACCGGGGAGCTGTTTTTT. It is translated as CASSVAAGWGASTGELFF.

The rearrangement links TRBV7-2 to TRBJ2-2; 10 bases match TRBD2. V gave up 5 bases and J gave up 3 bases; unmatched junction bases: 6. The length of the CDR3 is 16 residues. Germline-derived CDR1 and CDR2 are SGHTA and FQGNSA. Here the CDR3 DNA reads TGTGCCAGCAGCCCGGGACTAGCGAGGCACACCGGGGAGCTGTTTTTT. Its translation: CASSPGLARHTGELFF.

This chain connects TRBV6-5 to TRBJ2-6; D may be TRBD1 (6 bases). CDR1 is MNHEY, CDR2 SVGAGI, per germline. V lost 6 bases, J lost 1 base, and 10 bases lay in between. The length of the CDR3 is 15 residues. The chain's CDR3 is CASRYGQSGANVLTF. CDR3 sequence (DNA): TGTGCCAGCAGATATGGACAGTCTGGGGCCAACGTCCTGACTTTC.

V usage is TRBV27 and J usage is TRBJ1-1; weak D call: TRBD1 (5 bases). V lost 3 bases, J lost 8 bases, and 10 bases lay in between. The germline V gene encodes CDR1 MNHEY and CDR2 SMNVEV (reference sequence). This CDR3 has 12 residues. The CDR3 sequence is CASSFWGSEAFF. CDR3 bases: TGTGCCAGCAGTTTTTGGGGCTCGGAAGCTTTCTTT.

The chain carries TRBV4-2 and TRBJ2-7, with 11 bases that match TRBD2. J gave up 3 bases and V 4 bases, and 2 bases lay outside the gene matches. Germline V gene sequence: CDR1 LGHNA, CDR2 YNFKEQ. The CDR3 runs 14 residues. The CDR3: CASSPTSGDYEQYF. CDR3 nucleotides: TGTGCCAGCAGCCCGACTAGCGGGGACTACGAGCAGTACTTC.

The chain joins TRBV28 to TRBJ1-1, with D possibly matching TRBD1 (5 bases). CDR1 MDHEN and CDR2 SYDVKM come from the germline V gene. The CDR3 totals 13 residues. The V end was cut by 6 bases, the J end by 4 bases, with 12 bases between. As DNA, the CDR3 is TGTGCCAGCAGGAAGGGGTGGTTCACTGAAGCTTTCTTT. Residues: CASRKGWFTEAFF.

The rearrangement uses TRBV5-4 and TRBJ1-6; 8 nucleotides align to TRBD1. V shed 7 bases, J shed 7 bases, and the junction held 1 base outside the gene matches. CDR1 and CDR2 from the germline V gene are SGHNT and YYREEE (reference sequence). The CDR3 is 12 amino acids. The CDR3 DNA reads as TGTGCCAGCGGACAGGGCAATTCACCCCTCCACTTT. Encoded protein: CASGQGNSPLHF. The whole variable domain, filled in from reference TRBV5-4 and TRBJ1-6, reads ETGVTQSPTHLIKTRGQQVTLRCSSQSGHNTVSWYQQALGQGPQFIFQYYREEENGRGNFPPRFSGLQFPNYSSELNVNALELDDSALYLCASGQGNSPLHFGNGTRLTVT.